This is a list of T cell receptor beta chains from one sample in a study of OX40 agonist ivuxolimab in advanced cancers. The repertoire was sequenced with immunoSEQ multiplex PCR; TCRdb's copy has only in-frame clones and lacks some. The repertoire holds tens of thousands of clones, more than 75% seen once, with about 0.42% in the top ten. This specimen was CD4+ or CD8+ T cells sorted from blood, taken in a trial of the OX40 agonist ivuxolimab. Every receptor here comes from an adult with an advanced solid tumor such as melanoma, head and neck, liver or kidney cancer. Both conserved end residues are part of each CDR3. The D gene is left open where the match is weak. Size values are once, few and many counts, or a class for expanded clones, and some rows have none.

.	TRBV5-1	TRBJ1-5	few	CASSLAGMSNQPQHF	TGCGCCAGCAGCTTGGCAGGGATGAGCAATCAGCCCCAGCATTTT
TRBD1	TRBV5-1	TRBJ2-5	.	CASSLDDRGAQYF	TGCGCCAGCAGCTTAGACGACAGGGGAGCCCAGTACTTC
TRBD2	TRBV9	TRBJ2-3	.	CASSVDPGGADTQYF	TGTGCCAGCAGCGTAGACCCGGGAGGGGCAGATACGCAGTATTTT
TRBD1	TRBV29-1	TRBJ1-2	.	CSNTRTTGGGYTF	TGCAGCAATACCAGGACGACAGGGGGTGGCTACACCTTC
.	TRBV6-6	TRBJ2-7	.	CASSYWPNSYEQYF	TGTGCCAGCAGTTACTGGCCTAACTCCTACGAGCAGTACTTC
.	TRBV11-2	TRBJ2-5	.	CASSLGRAKETQYF	TGTGCCAGCAGCTTGGGACGCGCTAAAGAGACCCAGTACTTC
TRBD1	TRBV6-6	TRBJ2-7	once	CASSSGRGPPYEQYF	TGTGCCAGCAGTTCGGGCAGGGGGCCCCCCTACGAGCAGTACTTC
.	TRBV7-9	TRBJ1-1	.	CASSKTGYAEAFF	TGTGCCAGCAGCAAAACAGGGTACGCTGAAGCTTTCTTT
TRBD2	TRBV7-2	TRBJ2-1	.	CASSSGEGSYNEQFF	TGTGCCAGCAGCTCGGGGGAGGGCTCCTACAATGAGCAGTTCTTC
TRBD1	TRBV28	TRBJ1-2	.	CASSFGQGLYGYTF	TGTGCCAGCAGTTTCGGACAGGGCCTCTATGGCTACACCTTC
.	TRBV28	TRBJ1-1	.	CASHQNTEAFF	TGTGCCAGCCATCAGAACACTGAAGCTTTCTTT
.	TRBV29-1	TRBJ2-3	.	CSAGEEADTQYF	TGCAGCGCCGGGGAGGAAGCAGATACGCAGTATTTT
.	TRBV19	TRBJ2-7	.	CASSRERSYEQYF	TGTGCCAGTTCGAGGGAGAGATCCTACGAGCAGTACTTC
TRBD1	TRBV2	TRBJ1-2	.	CASTRQGTNYGYTF	TGTGCCAGCACCCGACAGGGTACTAACTATGGCTACACCTTC
.	TRBV5-1	TRBJ2-1	.	CASSLTGGNEQFF	TGCGCCAGCAGCTTGACAGGAGGCAATGAGCAGTTCTTC
TRBD1	TRBV28	TRBJ1-2	.	CASSPPLGQGGNYGYTF	TGTGCCAGCAGTCCTCCTTTGGGACAGGGGGGCAACTATGGCTACACCTTC
.	TRBV11-1	TRBJ1-1	.	CASSRWGASEAFF	TGTGCCAGCAGCCGATGGGGGGCCTCTGAAGCTTTCTTT
.	TRBV11-2	TRBJ2-1	.	CASSPVRGSEQFF	TGTGCCAGCAGCCCGGTTCGGGGCAGTGAGCAGTTCTTC
TRBD1	TRBV5-6	TRBJ1-2	.	CASSRGQNYGYTF	TGTGCCAGCAGCCGGGGACAGAACTATGGCTACACCTTC
.	TRBV4-1	TRBJ2-3	many	CASSQDGPPSTDTQYF	TGCGCCAGCAGCCAGGACGGACCCCCTAGCACAGATACGCAGTATTTT
TRBD1	TRBV4-1	TRBJ2-3	.	CASSQGGTGSQDTQYF	TGCGCCAGCAGCCAAGGGGGGACAGGGTCCCAAGATACGCAGTATTTT
TRBD2	TRBV14	TRBJ2-5	.	CASSPTISGALGTQYF	TGTGCCAGCAGTCCCACGATAAGCGGGGCTTTGGGGACCCAGTACTTC
.	TRBV19	TRBJ1-1	.	CASSIGARVMRGTEAFF	TGTGCCAGTAGTATAGGGGCCAGGGTGATGAGGGGCACTGAAGCTTTCTTT
.	TRBV29-1	TRBJ2-1	.	CSVEREDNEQFF	TGCAGCGTTGAACGGGAAGACAATGAGCAGTTCTTC
.	TRBV28	TRBJ2-7	.	CASSLGTFYEQYF	TGTGCCAGCAGTCTGGGGACTTTCTACGAGCAGTACTTC
.	TRBV29-1	TRBJ2-7	.	CSVRNRREFEQYF	TGCAGCGTACGGAACAGGAGAGAGTTCGAGCAGTACTTC
.	TRBV7-2	TRBJ1-3	.	CASSLVAGSGNTIYF	TGTGCCAGCAGCTTAGTTGCGGGGTCTGGAAACACCATATATTTT
TRBD1	TRBV18	TRBJ1-1	few	CASSPQGANTEAFF	TGTGCCAGCTCACCCCAGGGGGCGAACACTGAAGCTTTCTTT
.	TRBV19	TRBJ1-1	.	CASSAQTSGTEAFF	TGTGCCAGTAGTGCGCAAACCTCCGGCACTGAAGCTTTCTTT
.	TRBV5-1	TRBJ2-3	.	CASSTEGGRGDTQYF	TGCGCCAGCAGCACGGAAGGGGGGCGGGGAGATACGCAGTATTTT
.	TRBV5-1	TRBJ1-1	few	CASSPVVWGPEAFF	TGCGCCAGCAGCCCGGTCGTCTGGGGTCCTGAAGCTTTCTTT
TRBD1	TRBV5-1	TRBJ1-6	.	CASSLAGTVDYNSPLHF	TGCGCCAGCAGCTTGGCCGGGACAGTGGATTATAATTCACCCCTCCACTTT
.	TRBV23-1	TRBJ1-4	.	CASSQSRIAHEKLFF	TGCGCCAGCAGTCAATCTAGAATCGCCCATGAAAAACTGTTTTTT
.	TRBV7-3	TRBJ2-7	.	CASSIQGNPSYEQYF	TGTGCCAGCAGCATACAGGGAAACCCCTCCTACGAGCAGTACTTC
TRBD1	TRBV6-5	TRBJ1-5	.	CASSDGTGSQPQHF	TGTGCCAGCAGCGACGGGACAGGGAGTCAGCCCCAGCATTTT
TRBD1	TRBV11-2	TRBJ2-4	.	CASSDQTGLAKNIQYF	TGTGCCAGCAGCGACCAGACAGGGTTAGCCAAAAACATTCAGTACTTC